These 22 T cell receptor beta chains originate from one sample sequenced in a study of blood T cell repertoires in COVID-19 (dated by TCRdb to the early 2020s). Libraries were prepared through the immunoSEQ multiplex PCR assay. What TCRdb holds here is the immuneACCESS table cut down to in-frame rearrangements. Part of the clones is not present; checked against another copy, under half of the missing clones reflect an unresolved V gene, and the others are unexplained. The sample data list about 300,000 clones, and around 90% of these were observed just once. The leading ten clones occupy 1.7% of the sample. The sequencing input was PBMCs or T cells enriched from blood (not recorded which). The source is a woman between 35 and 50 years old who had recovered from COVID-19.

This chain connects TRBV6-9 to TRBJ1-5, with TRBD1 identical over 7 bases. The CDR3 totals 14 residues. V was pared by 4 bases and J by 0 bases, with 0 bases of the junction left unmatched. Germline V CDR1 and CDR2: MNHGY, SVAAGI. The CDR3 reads CASSSGGSNQPQHF. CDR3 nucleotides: TGTGCCAGCAGTTCAGGGGGTAGCAATCAGCCCCAGCATTTT.

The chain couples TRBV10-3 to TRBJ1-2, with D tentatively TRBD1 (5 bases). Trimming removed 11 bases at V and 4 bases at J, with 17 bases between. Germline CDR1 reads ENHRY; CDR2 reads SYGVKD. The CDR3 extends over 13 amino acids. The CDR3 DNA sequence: TGTGCCGTTCGACCAGGGCCTCTCTATGGCTACACCTTC. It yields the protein CAVRPGPLYGYTF.

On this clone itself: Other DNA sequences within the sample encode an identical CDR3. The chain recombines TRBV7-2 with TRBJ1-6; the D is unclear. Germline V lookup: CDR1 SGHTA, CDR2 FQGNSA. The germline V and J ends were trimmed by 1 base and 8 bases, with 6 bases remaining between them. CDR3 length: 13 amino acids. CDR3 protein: CASSLVGDSPLHF. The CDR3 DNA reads TGTGCCAGCAGCTTAGTCGGGGATTCACCCCTCCACTTT.

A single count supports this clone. Written as DNA, the CDR3 is TGCGCCAGCAGCCCGGGGGTACAATCGTTCGATAGCAATCAGCCCCAGCATTTT. Protein: CASSPGVQSFDSNQPQHF. The chain recombines TRBV5-1 with TRBJ1-5, with TRBD1 as a possible D gene (5 bases). Germline lookup yields CDR1 SGHRS and CDR2 YFSETQ. This CDR3 is built from 18 residues. V lost 4 bases to trimming and J lost 0 bases, with 20 bases between them. The entire variable domain, with the rest obtained from reference TRBV5-1 and TRBJ1-5, is as follows: KAGVTQTPRYLIKTRGQQVTLSCSPISGHRSVSWYQQTPGQGLQFLFEYFSETQRNKGNFPGRFSGRQFSNSRSEMNVSTLELGDSALYLCASSPGVQSFDSNQPQHFGDGTRLSIL.

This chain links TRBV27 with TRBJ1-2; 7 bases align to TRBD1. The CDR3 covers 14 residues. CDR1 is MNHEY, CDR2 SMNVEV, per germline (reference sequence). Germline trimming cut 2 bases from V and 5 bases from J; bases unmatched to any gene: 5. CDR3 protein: CASSLRDRAYGYTF. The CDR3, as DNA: TGTGCCAGCAGTTTACGGGACAGAGCTTATGGCTACACCTTC.

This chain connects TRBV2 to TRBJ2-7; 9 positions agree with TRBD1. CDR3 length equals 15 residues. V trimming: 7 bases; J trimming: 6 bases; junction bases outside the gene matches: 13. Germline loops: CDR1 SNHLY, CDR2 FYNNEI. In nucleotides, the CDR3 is TGTGCCAGCATAGTACGGGGACAGGGCTTTGTCGAGCAGTACTTC. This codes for CASIVRGQGFVEQYF.

The CDR3 loop is CASSLGGISNQPQHF. DNA of the CDR3: TGTGCCAGCAGCTTGGGAGGGATAAGCAATCAGCCCCAGCATTTT. The gene calls are TRBV5-5 and TRBJ1-5; D is uncertain. The CDR3 covers 15 residues. CDR1 and CDR2 (germline): SGHKS, YYEKEE (reference sequence). Trimming pared 0 bases from V and 1 base from J, leaving 8 bases between.

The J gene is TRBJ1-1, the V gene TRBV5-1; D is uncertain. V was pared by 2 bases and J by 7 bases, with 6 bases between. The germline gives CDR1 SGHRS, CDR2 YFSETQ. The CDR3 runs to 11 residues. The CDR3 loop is CASSFESEAFF. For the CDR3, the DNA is TGCGCCAGCAGCTTCGAGAGTGAAGCTTTCTTT.

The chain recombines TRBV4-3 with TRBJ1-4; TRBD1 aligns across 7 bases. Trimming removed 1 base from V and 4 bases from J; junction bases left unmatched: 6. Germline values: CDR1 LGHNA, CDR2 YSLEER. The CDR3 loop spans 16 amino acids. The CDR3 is CASSQGQGGVNEKLFF. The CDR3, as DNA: TGCGCCAGCAGCCAAGGCCAGGGGGGTGTTAATGAAAAACTGTTTTTT.

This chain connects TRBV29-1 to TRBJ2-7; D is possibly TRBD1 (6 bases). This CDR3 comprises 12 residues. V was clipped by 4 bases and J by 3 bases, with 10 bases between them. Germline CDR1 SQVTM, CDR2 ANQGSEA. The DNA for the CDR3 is TGCAGCGTTGCAGGGGAAGACTACGAGCAGTACTTC. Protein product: CSVAGEDYEQYF.

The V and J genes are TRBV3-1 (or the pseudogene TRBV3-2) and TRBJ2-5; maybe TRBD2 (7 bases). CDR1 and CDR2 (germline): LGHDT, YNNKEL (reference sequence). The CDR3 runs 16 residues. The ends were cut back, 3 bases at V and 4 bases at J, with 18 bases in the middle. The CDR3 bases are TGTGCCAGCAGCCACCCCCGGGGGGCCGGTCGAGAGACCCAGTACTTC. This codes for CASSHPRGAGRETQYF.

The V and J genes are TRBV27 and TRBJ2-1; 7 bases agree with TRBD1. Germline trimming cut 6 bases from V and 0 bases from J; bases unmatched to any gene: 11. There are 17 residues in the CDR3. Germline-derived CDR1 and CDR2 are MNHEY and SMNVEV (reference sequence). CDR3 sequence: CASSPRTGSPSYNEQFF. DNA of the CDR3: TGTGCCAGCAGCCCGCGGACAGGCTCACCCTCCTACAATGAGCAGTTCTTC.

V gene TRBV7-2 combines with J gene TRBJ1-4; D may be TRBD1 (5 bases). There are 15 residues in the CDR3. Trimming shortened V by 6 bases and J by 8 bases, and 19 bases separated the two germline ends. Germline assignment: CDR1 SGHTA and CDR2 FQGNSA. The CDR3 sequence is CASSSRGGRGEKLFF. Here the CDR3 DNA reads TGTGCCAGCAGTTCTCGGGGGGGGAGAGGGGAAAAACTGTTTTTT.

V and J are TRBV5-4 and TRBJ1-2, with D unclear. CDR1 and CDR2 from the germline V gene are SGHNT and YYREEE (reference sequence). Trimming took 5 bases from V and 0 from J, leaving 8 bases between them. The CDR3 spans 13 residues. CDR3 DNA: TGTGCCAGCAGACCTGTAGCTAACTATGGCTACACCTTC. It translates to CASRPVANYGYTF.

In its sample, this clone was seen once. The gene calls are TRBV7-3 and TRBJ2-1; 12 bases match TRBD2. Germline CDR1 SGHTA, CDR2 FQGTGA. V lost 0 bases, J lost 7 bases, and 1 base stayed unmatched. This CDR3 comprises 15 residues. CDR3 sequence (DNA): TGTGCCAGCAGCTTAACCGGACTAGCGGGGAATGAGCAGTTCTTC. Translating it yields CASSLTGLAGNEQFF.

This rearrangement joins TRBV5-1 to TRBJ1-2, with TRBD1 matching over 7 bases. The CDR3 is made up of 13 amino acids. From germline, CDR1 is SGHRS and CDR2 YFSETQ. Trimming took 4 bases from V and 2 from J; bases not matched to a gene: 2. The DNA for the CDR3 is TGCGCCAGCAGCGCGGACAGGAACTATGGCTACACCTTC. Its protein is CASSADRNYGYTF.

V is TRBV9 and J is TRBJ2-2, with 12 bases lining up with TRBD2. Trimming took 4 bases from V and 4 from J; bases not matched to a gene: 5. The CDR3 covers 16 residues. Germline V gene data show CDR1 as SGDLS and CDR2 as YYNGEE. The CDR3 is CASSPTGLAGTGELFF. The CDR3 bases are TGTGCCAGCAGCCCAACGGGACTAGCGGGCACCGGGGAGCTGTTTTTT.

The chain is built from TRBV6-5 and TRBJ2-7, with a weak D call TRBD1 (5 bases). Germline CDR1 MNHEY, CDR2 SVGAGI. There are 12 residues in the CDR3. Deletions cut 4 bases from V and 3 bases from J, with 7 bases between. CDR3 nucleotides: TGTGCCAGCAGTTCCAGGGACTACGAGCAGTACTTC. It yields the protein CASSSRDYEQYF.

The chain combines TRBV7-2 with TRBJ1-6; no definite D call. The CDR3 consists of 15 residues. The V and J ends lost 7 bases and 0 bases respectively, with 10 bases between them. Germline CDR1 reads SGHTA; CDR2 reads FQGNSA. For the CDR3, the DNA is TGTGCCAGCATCCTGCACGGCTCCTATAATTCACCCCTCCACTTT. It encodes CASILHGSYNSPLHF.

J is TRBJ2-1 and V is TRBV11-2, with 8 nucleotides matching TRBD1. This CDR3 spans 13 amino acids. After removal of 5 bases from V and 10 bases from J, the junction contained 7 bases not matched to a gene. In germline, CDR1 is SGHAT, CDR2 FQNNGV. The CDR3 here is CASSPAGTGEQFF. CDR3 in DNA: TGTGCCAGCAGCCCCGCGGGGACAGGCGAGCAGTTCTTC.

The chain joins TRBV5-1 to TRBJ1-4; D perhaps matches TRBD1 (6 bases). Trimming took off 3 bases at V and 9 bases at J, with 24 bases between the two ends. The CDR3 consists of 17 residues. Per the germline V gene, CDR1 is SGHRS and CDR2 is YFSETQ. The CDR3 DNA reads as TGCGCCAGCAGCTCGCGGCTATCTGTCAGGGGTCCGCAAAAACTGTTTTTT. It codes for CASSSRLSVRGPQKLFF.

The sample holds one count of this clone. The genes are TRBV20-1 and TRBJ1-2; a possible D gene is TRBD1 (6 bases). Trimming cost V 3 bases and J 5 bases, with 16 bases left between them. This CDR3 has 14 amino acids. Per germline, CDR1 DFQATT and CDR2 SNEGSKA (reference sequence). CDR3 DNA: TGCAGTGCTAGTGAAACCTCGGGACAATATGGCTACACCTTC. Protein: CSASETSGQYGYTF.